This TCR beta chain came from a study of identifying expanded T cells in peripheral blood. Concerning this clone: Its specificity is unknown.

The study, taken as a whole, reports: Approximately 2-week clone count variance significantly increased as total template count grew.

V gave up 1 base and J gave up 5 bases; unmatched junction bases: 3. The CDR3 loop spans 14 amino acids. Germline V gives CDR1 SGHRS, CDR2 YFSETQ. Data came from immunoSEQ multiplex PCR; TCRdb stores just in-frame clones and leaves some out. Of 70,000 or so clones in the sample, roughly 90% were seen once. This sequence was found in a person aged 18-69 years in good health. The specimen was blood. The chain joins TRBV5-1 to TRBJ1-2; 9 bases match TRBD1. The CDR3 protein is CASSLYRGQYGYTF. For the CDR3, the DNA is TGCGCCAGCAGCTTGTACAGGGGGCAGTATGGCTACACCTTC. The variable domain in full, with the rest retrieved from reference TRBV5-1 and TRBJ1-2, is KAGVTQTPRYLIKTRGQQVTLSCSPISGHRSVSWYQQTPGQGLQFLFEYFSETQRNKGNFPGRFSGRQFSNSRSEMNVSTLELGDSALYLCASSLYRGQYGYTFGSGTRLTVV.